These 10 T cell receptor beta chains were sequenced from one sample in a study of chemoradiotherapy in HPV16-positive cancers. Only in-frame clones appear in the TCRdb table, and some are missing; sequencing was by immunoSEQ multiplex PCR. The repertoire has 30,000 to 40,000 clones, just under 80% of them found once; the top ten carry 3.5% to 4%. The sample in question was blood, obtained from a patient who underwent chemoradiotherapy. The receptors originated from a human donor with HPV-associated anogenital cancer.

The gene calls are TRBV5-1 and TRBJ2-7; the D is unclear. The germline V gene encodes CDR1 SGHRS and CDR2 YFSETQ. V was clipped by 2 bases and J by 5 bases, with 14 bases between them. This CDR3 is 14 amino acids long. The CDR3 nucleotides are TGCGCCAGCAGCTTTGGGCAGGTTGAAAACGAGCAGTACTTC. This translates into CASSFGQVENEQYF.

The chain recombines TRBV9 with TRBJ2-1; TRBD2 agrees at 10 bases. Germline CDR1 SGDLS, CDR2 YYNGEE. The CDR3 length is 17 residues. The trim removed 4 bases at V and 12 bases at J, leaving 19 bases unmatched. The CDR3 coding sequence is TGTGCCAGCAGCCCCGAATTGACTAGCGGGCCGAGGAGGGGGCAGTTCTTC. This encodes CASSPELTSGPRRGQFF.

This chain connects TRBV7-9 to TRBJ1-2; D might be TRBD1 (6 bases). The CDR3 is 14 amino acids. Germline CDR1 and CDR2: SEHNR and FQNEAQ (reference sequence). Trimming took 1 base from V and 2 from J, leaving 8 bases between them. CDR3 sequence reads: CASSLGTVNYGYTF. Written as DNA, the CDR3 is TGTGCCAGCAGCTTAGGGACAGTGAACTATGGCTACACCTTC.

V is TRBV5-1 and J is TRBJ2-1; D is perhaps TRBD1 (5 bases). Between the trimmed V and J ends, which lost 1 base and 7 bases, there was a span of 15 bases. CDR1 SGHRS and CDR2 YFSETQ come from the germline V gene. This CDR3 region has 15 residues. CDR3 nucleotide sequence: TGCGCCAGCAGCTTGCGGCAGGGTACTGGTAATGAGCAGTTCTTC. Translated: CASSLRQGTGNEQFF.

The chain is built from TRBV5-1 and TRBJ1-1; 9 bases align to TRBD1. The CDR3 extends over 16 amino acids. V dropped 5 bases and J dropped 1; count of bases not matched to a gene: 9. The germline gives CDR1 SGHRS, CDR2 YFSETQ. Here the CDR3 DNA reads TGCGCCAGCAGAATGGGGGACAGGGTACCGAACACTGAAGCTTTCTTT. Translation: CASRMGDRVPNTEAFF.

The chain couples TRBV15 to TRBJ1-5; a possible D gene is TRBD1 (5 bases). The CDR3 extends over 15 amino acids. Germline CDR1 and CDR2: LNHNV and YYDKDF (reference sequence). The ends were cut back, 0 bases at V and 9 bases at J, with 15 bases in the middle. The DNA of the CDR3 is TGTGCCACCAGCAGAGAGAGCCCAGGGCGGGGGCCCCAGCATTTT. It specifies CATSRESPGRGPQHF.

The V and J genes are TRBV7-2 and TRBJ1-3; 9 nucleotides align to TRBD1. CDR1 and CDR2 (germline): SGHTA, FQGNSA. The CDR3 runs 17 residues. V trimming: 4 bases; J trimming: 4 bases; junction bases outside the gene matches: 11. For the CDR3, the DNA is TGTGCCAGCAGCTCTAGAGGGACAGGGTTTAAAGGAAACACCATATATTTT. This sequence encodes CASSSRGTGFKGNTIYF.

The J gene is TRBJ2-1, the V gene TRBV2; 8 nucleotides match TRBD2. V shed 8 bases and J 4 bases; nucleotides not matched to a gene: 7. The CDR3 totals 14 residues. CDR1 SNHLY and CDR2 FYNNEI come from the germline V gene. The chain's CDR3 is CASQERGSYNEQFF. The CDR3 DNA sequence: TGTGCCAGCCAGGAGCGGGGGAGTTACAATGAGCAGTTCTTC.

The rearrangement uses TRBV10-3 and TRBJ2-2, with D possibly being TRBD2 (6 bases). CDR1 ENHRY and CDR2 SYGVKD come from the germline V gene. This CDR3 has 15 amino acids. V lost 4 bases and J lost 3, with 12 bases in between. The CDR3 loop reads CAISGPASDTGELFF. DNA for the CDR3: TGTGCCATCAGTGGTCCGGCTAGCGACACCGGGGAGCTGTTTTTT.

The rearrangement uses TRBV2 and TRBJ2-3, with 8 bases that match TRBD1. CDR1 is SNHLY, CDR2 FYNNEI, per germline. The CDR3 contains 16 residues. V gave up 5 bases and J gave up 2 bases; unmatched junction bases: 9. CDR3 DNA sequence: TGTGCCAGCAGTTCGACGACAGGGGCCACCACAGATACGCAGTATTTT. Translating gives CASSSTTGATTDTQYF.